Described below is a single T cell receptor beta chain sequence and its context. No antigen is known for it. This entry comes from a study of T cells in localized non-small cell lung cancer. Assay used: immunoSEQ multiplex PCR; TCRdb lists only in-frame clones, some missing. Among under 1,500 clones listed, roughly 26% were seen once. Study-wide results and caveats: Elevated blood T cell density was associated with longer overall survival.

The sample was normal lung tissue next to the tumor, taken before any cancer treatment. The TCR comes from a woman between 18 and 55 years old with stage III lung adenocarcinoma.

CDR3 in amino acids: CASSIVARGNEQYF. The CDR3 DNA is TGTGCCAGTAGTATAGTCGCCAGGGGAAACGAGCAGTACTTC. The J gene is TRBJ2-7, the V gene TRBV19; tentative D call: TRBD1 (6 bases). V was shortened by 1 base and J by 5 bases, with 12 bases between the two germline ends. Germline CDR1 reads LNHDA; CDR2 reads SQIVND (reference sequence). CDR3 length: 14 residues.